The 24 T cell receptor beta chains in this list originate from one sample, sequenced in a study of early T cells in non-severe SARS-CoV-2 infection. In TCRdb, the 5' RACE reads were re-called with MiXCR into one record per CDR3 protein. The data hold 55,000 to 75,000 distinct CDR3 sequences, with 12% observed a single time. The sample was whole blood. Receptor source: an adult who was a healthcare worker with PCR-confirmed SARS-CoV-2 infection or an uninfected control (not recorded which).

This clonotype was observed many times. The genes are TRBV6-6 and TRBJ1-2; D is undetermined. The CDR3 length is 14 residues. Germline-derived CDR1 and CDR2 are MNHNY and SVGAGI (reference sequence). The germline V and J ends were trimmed by 5 bases and 3 bases, with 13 bases remaining between them. The CDR3 here is CASSRPETHYGYTF. CDR3 bases: TGTGCCAGCAGTCGACCTGAAACCCACTATGGCTACACCTTC.

This clonotype was seen only a few times. The gene calls are TRBV12-3 or TRBV12-4 and TRBJ1-2; D possibly corresponds to TRBD1 (5 bases). The length of the CDR3 is 16 residues. Trimming took off 3 bases at V and 4 bases at J, with 18 bases between the two ends. This CDR3 reads CASSFFAGSGTYGYTF. Here the CDR3 DNA reads TGTGCCAGCAGTTTTTTCGCCGGGTCGGGGACCTATGGCTACACCTTC.

The chain carries TRBV5-1 and TRBJ2-3, with 9 positions matching TRBD1. J was trimmed by 9 bases and V by 0 bases; bases with no gene match: 5. Looked up from germline, CDR1 is SGHRS and CDR2 is YFSETQ. The CDR3 runs 14 residues. In nucleotides, the CDR3 is TGCGCCAGCAGCTTGGACTCCGGGACAGGGACGCAGTATTTT. This sequence encodes CASSLDSGTGTQYF.

The chain couples TRBV29-1 to TRBJ2-3; maybe TRBD1 (6 bases). The CDR3 extends over 13 amino acids. V lost 3 bases and J 4 bases, leaving 11 bases between the germline ends. In germline, CDR1 is SQVTM, CDR2 ANQGSEA. The CDR3 sequence: CSVDEGQPDTQYF. In DNA, the CDR3 is TGCAGCGTTGACGAAGGACAGCCAGATACGCAGTATTTT.

As for this clonotype: Since a much larger clone is just one base distant, this may be a read error. Lacking the conserved final phenylalanine or tryptophan, this CDR3 likely reflects a read error. V gene TRBV7-9 combines with J gene TRBJ1-2; D remains ambiguous. Trimming pared 5 bases from V and 4 bases from J, leaving 11 bases between. Germline V gene data show CDR1 as SEHNR and CDR2 as FQNEAQ (reference sequence). This CDR3 has 13 residues. CDR3 in amino acids: CASSPSGPYGYTL. DNA for the CDR3: TGTGCCAGCAGCCCGAGTGGTCCCTATGGCTACACCTTA.

This clonotype was found a few times. The rearrangement joins TRBV2 to TRBJ2-7, with TRBD2 identical over 7 bases. In germline, CDR1 is SNHLY, CDR2 FYNNEI. This CDR3 is 16 amino acids long. V lost 6 bases, J lost 5 bases, and 16 bases stayed unmatched. The CDR3 DNA follows: TGTGCCAGCAGCCCAACTTTCCCAGCGGGGACGGACGAGCAGTACTTC. It codes for CASSPTFPAGTDEQYF.

This clonotype turned up a few times. The chain links TRBV6-6 to TRBJ2-5; D is unresolved. The CDR3 has 12 amino acids. Germline CDR1 MNHNY, CDR2 SVGAGI (reference sequence). V dropped 4 bases and J dropped 5 bases, with 8 bases sitting between them. CDR3 sequence reads: CASSFQDETQYF. The DNA of the CDR3 is TGTGCCAGCAGTTTTCAGGACGAGACCCAGTACTTC.

Only a few counts were recorded for this clonotype. The CDR3 loop is CASRPTSSEQFF. For the CDR3, the DNA is TGTGCCAGCAGACCTACTAGCTCTGAGCAGTTCTTC. The chain recombines TRBV2 with TRBJ2-1; a weak D match, TRBD2 (6 bases). The CDR3 is made up of 12 amino acids. Germline assignment: CDR1 SNHLY and CDR2 FYNNEI. V lost 6 bases, J lost 9 bases, and 12 bases lay in between.

This clonotype was counted a single time. The J gene is TRBJ1-6, the V gene TRBV10-2, with no clear D. This CDR3 contains 13 residues. Trimming cost V 2 bases and J 5 bases, with 4 bases left between them. The germline V gene encodes CDR1 WSHSY and CDR2 SAAADI. The CDR3 region is CASSEVNNSPLHF. The CDR3 DNA sequence: TGCGCCAGCAGTGAGGTTAATAATTCACCCCTCCACTTT.

In its sample, this clonotype was seen many times. CDR3 in amino acids: CASSIAGANVLTF. The DNA of the CDR3 is TGTGCCAGTAGTATTGCCGGGGCCAACGTCCTGACTTTC. This chain uses TRBV19 with TRBJ2-6; D remains ambiguous. V gave up 3 bases and J gave up 4 bases, with 4 bases separating them. This CDR3 spans 13 amino acids. Per germline, CDR1 LNHDA and CDR2 SQIVND (reference sequence).

This clonotype was seen repeatedly, ten times or more. The V call is TRBV6-1, the J call TRBJ1-2; 9 bases line up with TRBD1. J was trimmed by 8 bases and V by 2 bases; bases with no gene match: 6. CDR3 length: 14 amino acids. Germline V CDR1 and CDR2: MNHNS, SASEGT. The CDR3 sequence is CASSERTGANGYTF. In nucleotides, the CDR3 is TGTGCCAGCAGTGAAAGGACAGGGGCGAACGGCTACACCTTC.

The chain joins TRBV30 to TRBJ1-1; D unresolved. Germline values: CDR1 GTSNPN, CDR2 SVGIG (reference sequence). The CDR3 spans 12 residues. The V end lost 2 bases, the J end lost 7 bases, and 11 bases lay between the germline ends. In nucleotides, the CDR3 is TGTGCCTGGAGTTTGAGAGGAGATGAAGCTTTCTTT. Translated, it gives CAWSLRGDEAFF.

This clonotype was seen repeatedly, ten times or more. The chain's CDR3 is CASSPGHIYGYTF. The CDR3 DNA follows: TGTGCCAGCAGCCCGGGACATATCTATGGCTACACCTTC. The V and J genes are TRBV14 and TRBJ1-2, with D maybe TRBD1 (6 bases). Trimming left V 4 bases short and J 4 bases short, with 10 bases between. The CDR3 extends over 13 amino acids. Germline lookup yields CDR1 SGHDN and CDR2 FVKESK.

This chain links TRBV27 with TRBJ1-5; D is unresolved. The ends were cut back, 0 bases at V and 0 bases at J, with 3 bases in the middle. CDR1 is MNHEY, CDR2 SMNVEV, per germline (reference sequence). The CDR3 spans 14 residues. CDR3 sequence: CASSLSYSNQPQHF. The DNA for the CDR3 is TGTGCCAGCAGTTTATCGTATAGCAATCAGCCCCAGCATTTT.

This chain uses TRBV6-5 with TRBJ1-4; D possibly corresponds to TRBD1 (5 bases). This CDR3 has 15 residues. From germline, CDR1 is MNHEY and CDR2 SVGAGI. Deletions cut 5 bases from V and 8 bases from J, with 18 bases between. Here the CDR3 reads CASSMGGKGDEKLFF. CDR3 coding DNA: TGTGCCAGCAGTATGGGGGGGAAAGGGGACGAAAAACTGTTTTTT.

V usage is TRBV30 and J usage is TRBJ2-3; no clear D gene. Trimming took off 0 bases at V and 6 bases at J, with 4 bases between the two ends. The CDR3 contains 11 residues. Per germline, CDR1 GTSNPN and CDR2 SVGIG (reference sequence). DNA of the CDR3: TGTGCCTGGAGTGTAAGTGATACGCAGTATTTT. Residues: CAWSVSDTQYF.

This sequence joins TRBV5-1 and TRBJ2-3; D is possibly TRBD2 (6 bases). There are 16 residues in the CDR3. In germline, CDR1 is SGHRS, CDR2 YFSETQ. V was shortened by 3 bases and J by 4 bases, with 18 bases between the two germline ends. CDR3 in DNA: TGCGCCAGCAGCTCCGGGGGAGCCCTAGATGCAGATACGCAGTATTTT. Its translation: CASSSGGALDADTQYF.

This clonotype appeared many times. The J gene is TRBJ1-3, the V gene TRBV18; TRBD1 aligns across 7 bases. This CDR3 has 15 residues. V lost 4 bases, J lost 2 bases, and 5 bases stayed unmatched. Per the germline V gene, CDR1 is KGHSH and CDR2 is LQKENI. CDR3 nucleotide sequence: TGTGCCAGCTCACAGAACAGGGGCCCTGGAAACACCATATATTTT. Its protein product is CASSQNRGPGNTIYF.

The sample holds a few counts of this clonotype. The rearrangement uses TRBV18 and TRBJ1-1; 8 bases line up with TRBD1. This CDR3 spans 12 amino acids. V shed 3 bases, J shed 8 bases, and the junction held 2 bases outside the gene matches. Looked up from germline, CDR1 is KGHSH and CDR2 is LQKENI. This CDR3 reads CASSPRDREAFF. The CDR3 nucleotides read TGTGCCAGCTCACCGCGGGACAGGGAAGCTTTCTTT.

This clonotype was counted at least ten times. This sequence joins TRBV11-3 and TRBJ2-1, with D maybe TRBD2 (6 bases). The CDR3 totals 14 residues. V was pared by 4 bases and J by 4 bases, with 11 bases between. Germline V lookup: CDR1 SGHNT, CDR2 YENEEA. CDR3 sequence: CASSSHRGYNEQFF. The CDR3 nucleotides are TGTGCCAGCAGCTCCCACCGGGGGTACAATGAGCAGTTCTTC.

This clonotype was detected many times. The chain employs TRBV6-1 and TRBJ1-1; D gene ambiguous. Germline assignment: CDR1 MNHNS and CDR2 SASEGT. Trimming stripped 10 bases from V and 2 bases from J, with 17 bases between. The CDR3 sequence is 14 residues long. CDR3 in amino acids: CATRFSSVNTEAFF. For the CDR3, the DNA is TGTGCCACCAGATTCTCGAGCGTTAACACTGAAGCTTTCTTT.

This clonotype was counted ten times or more. V is TRBV12-3 or TRBV12-4 and J is TRBJ2-6; no reliable D call. The V end was cut by 2 bases, the J end by 0 bases, with 8 bases between. This CDR3 has 16 amino acids. CDR3 in DNA: TGTGCCAGCAGTTTATTCGGCCACTCTGGGGCCAACGTCCTGACTTTC. Residues: CASSLFGHSGANVLTF.

The table lists this clonotype with many counts. V usage is TRBV7-2 and J usage is TRBJ2-5; tentatively, D is TRBD1 (6 bases). Trimming took 5 bases from V and 1 from J, leaving 26 bases between them. The V gene's germline CDR1 is SGHTA and CDR2 FQGNSA. The CDR3 length is 19 residues. The CDR3 nucleotides read TGTGCCAGCAGCCCTTGGCCCAGGGGACCCCTAAAGGGCCAAGAGACCCAGTACTTC. This translates into CASSPWPRGPLKGQETQYF.

The sample holds a few counts of this clonotype. This chain uses TRBV11-2 with TRBJ2-5; 14 nucleotides line up with TRBD2. The V segment lost 1 base and the J segment 2 bases; nucleotides outside the gene matches: 3. This CDR3 has 17 residues. The germline V gene has CDR1 SGHAT and CDR2 FQNNGV. The CDR3, as DNA: TGTGCCAGCAGCTTAGGGGGACTAGCGGGGGCTCAAGAGACCCAGTACTTC. Its protein product is CASSLGGLAGAQETQYF.